This T cell receptor beta chain was observed in a study of blood T cells in healthy people across ages. A second PCR, run for about 7 to 11 cycles, used a sample-barcoded 5' primer plus a J-beta primer mix. Each cDNA molecule was tagged by a template-switch adaptor that had 12 random nucleotides. TCRdb fed the 5' RACE reads into MiXCR, producing one record per CDR3 protein. The sample has over 950,000 distinct CDR3 sequences, roughly two fifths seen once. This CDR3 has 15 residues. The V and J ends lost 1 base and 2 bases, in that order; junction bases with no gene match: 3. The V gene is TRBV12-3 or TRBV12-4, the J gene TRBJ2-7; 9 bases map to TRBD1. The sequence derives from a man aged 18 to 35 in good health. Sequenced sample: blood. The DNA of the CDR3 is TGTGCCAGCAGTTTAGAGGGGACAGGGCCCTACGAGCAGTACTTC. Translating gives CASSLEGTGPYEQYF.